The sequence of this T cell receptor beta chain was determined in a study of cytomegalovirus exposure and HLA in healthy donors (dated by TCRdb to 2017 to 2019). At the level of the whole study: According to an earlier analysis of 587 of the donors, about 179 million T cells yielded roughly 110 million unique TCR beta sequences and around 300 Gb of sequence data. An early release that covered around 590 HLA-typed donors contained about 300 gigabases of sequencing data and tens of millions of unique TCR sequences. The genetic ancestry cluster associated with self-reported Caucasian donors included around 76% of the roughly 400 genotyped donors. The study was designed to test whether signatures of past pathogen exposure could be identified by cataloging public T cell receptors. The T cell repertoires of roughly 660 subjects were profiled by immunosequencing and related to cytomegalovirus serostatus. A separate validation cohort of roughly 110 different subjects was used in addition to the approximately 640-subject first cohort. To predict cytomegalovirus infection status, the study brought together high-throughput TCR immunosequencing, statistical association of individual TCRs with disease status, and machine learning. A later analysis re-analyzed previously published TCR beta repertoires from 650 to 800 donors and added high-resolution HLA genotyping to study TCR occurrence patterns. Rather than using new phenotypic data, the later analysis identified candidate immune exposures from TCR beta sequences and from how often those sequences occurred across donors. To decide whether each TCR beta V gene segment behaved as functional or pseudogenic, an earlier analysis of fewer than 750 of the donors relied on high-throughput TCR beta sequencing. Donor age, sex, ethnicity and CMV serostatus were compiled alongside the repertoire data. A later genetic analysis used genome-wide SNP genotypes for 398 of the 666 donors, treating that subset as a discovery cohort. Every discovery cohort repertoire had been produced on one sequencing platform. HLA typing covered class I and class II loci at four-digit resolution. The number of typed donors differed by locus: about 620-640 for A, B, C, DRB1 and DQB1; 500 to 550 for DQA1; roughly 600 for DPA1; and about 450 for DPB1. Because of strong linkage in the cohort, roughly five DR-DQ haplotypes were treated as single units for association and clustering. Among several hundred genotyped donors of the cohort, an average of around 240,000 unique TCR beta nucleotide sequences was sequenced per donor, of which about 20% were non-productive. Paper-wide results and their limitations: The study gave a list of about 150 TCR beta chains associated with cytomegalovirus. In a later analysis, around 17,000 TCR beta sequences were associated with specific HLA alleles at a false discovery rate of 0.05. Because the 87-base-pair reads could not distinguish some IMGT-functional V segments, including TRBV6-2 and TRBV6-3, those segments were excluded. According to a later analysis, TCR association rates differed among HLA loci, with DRB1 alleles showing the most associated TCRs and HLA-C alleles showing the fewest. Presence/absence analyses assumed roughly uniform sequencing depth across donors, an assumption that may not hold. Because HLA typing was missing for some donors at each locus, association tests included only the typed subset. The classifier was reported to diagnose cytomegalovirus status with high specificity and sensitivity in both the original and validation cohorts. A later genetic analysis associated a missense DCLRE1C variant with V-gene and J-gene trimming of TCR beta chains, and an independent cohort replicated the association. A further reported finding was that TCR beta sequences accurately predicted the HLA-A and HLA-B alleles for most subjects in the first cohort. A later analysis found that HLA-associated TCR beta chains were more clonally expanded and had lower generation probabilities than equally common non-associated chains. In an earlier analysis of over 550 of the donors, most TCR beta V segments were observed in productive rearrangements about 87% or about 30% of the time, broadly matching IMGT annotations. According to the authors, the approach could potentially be generalized to other disease states and immunological phenotypes. In a later genetic analysis, fewer N-insertions in productive TCRs were reported among donors in an Asian-associated ancestry cluster than the roughly 710-donor mean. Because counts were too low, approximately 18 rarely observed V segments, including chromosome 9 orphons, were excluded from the earlier analysis of 587 of the donors. In this cohort, only TCR beta chains were sequenced, and detectable features were limited by the absence of alpha or paired-chain data. Assigning TCR associations to individual alleles was difficult when HLA alleles, especially DR and DQ, strongly co-occurred. In vitro tests confirmed that a few of the cytomegalovirus-associated TCR beta chains recognize cytomegalovirus antigens. Linkage disequilibrium might explain the correlated functional status among segregating V segments, but an unknown experimental factor could not be excluded. Most CMV-associated TCR beta chains appeared to be HLA-restricted in a later analysis, and the HLA associations seemed to be driven largely by CMV exposure. In a later analysis, several top co-occurrence clusters were reported to appear linked to parvovirus B19, influenza, CMV and Epstein-Barr virus. A group of highly shared sequence variants was considered likely to be a technical artifact of the sequencing pipeline. Most TCR sequences were observed very rarely across donors, whereas some public TCRs were present in many individuals. For the cohort, immune exposure information was limited to CMV serostatus.

In total, 666 healthy bone marrow donors made up the cohort. All cohort members were sampled while nominally healthy, although unrecorded immune exposures were likely present. The donor was CMV seronegative and belonged to the group of over 350 seronegative cohort members. A peripheral blood sample was provided by each donor, and peripheral blood mononuclear cells were used for TCR beta sequencing. Genomic DNA was extracted from the blood cell samples with the Qiagen DNeasy Blood Extraction Kit. Libraries were built with the immunoSEQ multiplex PCR assay. A mixture of 60 forward primers for TCR Vbeta segments and 13 reverse primers for TCR Jbeta segments was used in the multiplex PCR. A multiplex PCR assay on genomic DNA amplified the CDR3 region of rearranged TCR beta genes. On the Illumina HiSeq System, the amplified TCR beta libraries were sequenced as 87-base-pair reads. Per the source publication's procedure: A later analysis counted approximately 74 million unique TCR beta chains across the 690 or so repertoires, and some 12 million of these chains were shared by at least two donors. Raw reads were error-corrected and collapsed into unique sequences with a nearest-neighbor algorithm that merged closely related sequences to remove PCR and sequencing errors. Alignment of CDR3 sequences to IMGT reference sequences was used to assign V, D and J gene segments. For a sequence to be retained, at least a six-nucleotide match to both a V gene segment and a J gene segment was required. Rearrangements were called productive when the CDR3 lacked stop codons and stayed in frame with V and J; all others were non-productive. CDR3 was defined according to IMGT convention as the region running from the second conserved V-encoded cysteine to the conserved J-encoded phenylalanine. Sequences without an unambiguous match to a single V gene segment were excluded from the earlier analysis of 450 to 750 of the donors. An earlier analysis of several hundred of the donors classified V segments as functional when productive rearrangements were above 56.7% and as segregating when the standard deviation between donors was above 5%. A statistical classification framework was built for diagnosing cytomegalovirus status from the catalog of TCR beta chain sequences. A later analysis assigned V and J genes by comparing TCR nucleotide sequences with IMGT/GENE-DB human TR gene sequences. A later analysis assigned CDR3 sequences and most-parsimonious VDJ recombination scenarios with the TCRdist pipeline. In a later analysis, each TCR beta chain was defined by its CDR3 amino acid sequence together with its V-gene family, and reads without a unique V-gene family were excluded. As a way to deal with suspected cross-contamination and a sequencing artifact, a later analysis dropped 640 or so nucleotide sequences that were highly shared and had low generation probability. A later analysis calculated a clonal expansion index for each public chain from normalized within-repertoire ranks of inferred template counts. In a later analysis, generation probabilities were computed with a VDJ recombination model fitted to out-of-frame rearrangements, and the resulting probabilities were checked against IGoR. Hypergeometric tests were used in a later analysis to score TCR-TCR, TCR-HLA and TCR-CMV co-occurrence, with a repertoire-size bias correction applied to the TCR pairs. To estimate false discovery rates, a later analysis permuted the HLA or CMV assignments 20 times. In a later analysis, co-occurring TCRs were grouped using DBSCAN, and TCRdist sequence similarity was added for clustering within HLA-allele-positive subsets. For co-occurrence clustering, repertoires with fewer than 30,000 or more than 120,000 public chains were excluded, along with roughly five repertoires with anomalous nucleotide sharing. TCRdb took over this immuneACCESS table, retaining in-frame rearrangements with V and J assigned. Such tables are incomplete; in checked studies, under half of the missing clones stem from an unresolved V gene, and the remainder is unexplained. That table is the source of V, J and clone size, and D and trimming were worked out from the DNA. Within this sample are around 85,000 clones, with about four fifths of them counted one time only. The ten largest make up 6% to 9.5% of the sample.

In the case of this clone: This clone's antigen is unknown. It has no much larger one-base neighbor in the sample; base qualities were not kept.

V has 1 base trimmed and J has 2 bases trimmed; junction bases matching no gene number 6. The CDR1 and CDR2 encoded by the germline V gene are SGHAT and FQNNGV. The CDR3 goes from the cysteine to the phenylalanine over 17 residues. The entry retains the CDR3 DNA only, 51 bases that are in frame from base 1. The chain employs TRBV11-2 and TRBJ2-3; 10 central bases correspond to TRBD2. The specimen was PBMCs. This clonotype was sampled from a man between 25 and 39 years old in good health and CMV-seronegative. The CDR3 reads CASSLVGLARYTDTQYF. The DNA is as follows: TGTGCCAGCAGCTTAGTGGGACTAGCGCGCTACACAGATACGCAGTATTTT.